These T cell receptor beta chains were read from a single sample in a study of cytomegalovirus exposure and HLA in healthy donors. TCRdb's copy holds only in-frame clones and misses some; the assay was immunoSEQ multiplex PCR. The table shows just over 150,000 clones, with 82% occurring only once. The sample comprised PBMCs. The receptors here all came from a woman aged 45-65 years in good health and CMV-seropositive. Both conserved end residues are part of each CDR3. The order of the fields is J gene, clone size, D gene, V gene, CDR3 protein, CDR3 DNA. A D gene is named only where the DNA matches it firmly. A clone size is listed for some rows: how often the clone was seen (once, few, many), or a class if it is expanded.

j_call: TRBJ2-3; clone_size: once; d_call: TRBD2; v_call: TRBV7-8; cdr3_aa: CASSSGLRGGQSDTQYF; cdr3_nt: TGTGCCAGCAGCTCCGGGCTCCGGGGGGGCCAATCAGATACGCAGTATTTT
j_call: TRBJ2-7; clone_size: .; d_call: .; v_call: TRBV5-1; cdr3_aa: CASSLGSLSYEQYF; cdr3_nt: TGCGCCAGCAGCTTGGGGAGCCTGTCCTACGAGCAGTACTTC
j_call: TRBJ2-1; clone_size: .; d_call: TRBD1; v_call: TRBV7-2; cdr3_aa: CASSLSPTHRGQSEQFF; cdr3_nt: TGTGCCAGCAGCTTATCACCAACACACAGGGGGCAGAGTGAGCAGTTCTTC
j_call: TRBJ1-4; clone_size: .; d_call: TRBD1; v_call: TRBV2; cdr3_aa: CASSRQGGEKLFF; cdr3_nt: TGTGCCAGCAGCCGACAGGGGGGTGAAAAACTGTTTTTT
j_call: TRBJ2-1; clone_size: .; d_call: TRBD2; v_call: TRBV6-6; cdr3_aa: CASWRGFFNEQFF; cdr3_nt: TGTGCCAGCTGGCGGGGGTTCTTCAATGAGCAGTTCTTC
j_call: TRBJ1-1; clone_size: .; d_call: TRBD1; v_call: TRBV5-8; cdr3_aa: CASSSADRENTEAFF; cdr3_nt: TGTGCCAGCAGCTCGGCGGACAGGGAGAACACTGAAGCTTTCTTT
j_call: TRBJ2-1; clone_size: .; d_call: TRBD1; v_call: TRBV5-1; cdr3_aa: CASSSGQGIYNEQFF; cdr3_nt: TGCGCCAGCAGCAGCGGACAGGGAATATACAATGAGCAGTTCTTC
j_call: TRBJ1-6; clone_size: once; d_call: .; v_call: TRBV7-8; cdr3_aa: CASSLGQFNSPLHF; cdr3_nt: TGTGCCAGCAGCTTAGGGCAGTTTAATTCACCCCTCCACTTT
j_call: TRBJ1-3; clone_size: once; d_call: .; v_call: TRBV4-3; cdr3_aa: CASSQDRLGLGGYSGNTIYF; cdr3_nt: TGCGCCAGCAGCCAAGATCGGCTGGGTCTCGGGGGGTACTCTGGAAACACCATATATTTT
j_call: TRBJ2-5; clone_size: .; d_call: .; v_call: TRBV5-1; cdr3_aa: CASSLDQFGTQYF; cdr3_nt: TGCGCCAGCAGCTTGGACCAGTTTGGGACCCAGTACTTC
j_call: TRBJ1-3; clone_size: .; d_call: TRBD1; v_call: TRBV19; cdr3_aa: CATSTGDGNTIYF; cdr3_nt: TGTGCCACCTCGACAGGGGATGGAAACACCATATATTTT